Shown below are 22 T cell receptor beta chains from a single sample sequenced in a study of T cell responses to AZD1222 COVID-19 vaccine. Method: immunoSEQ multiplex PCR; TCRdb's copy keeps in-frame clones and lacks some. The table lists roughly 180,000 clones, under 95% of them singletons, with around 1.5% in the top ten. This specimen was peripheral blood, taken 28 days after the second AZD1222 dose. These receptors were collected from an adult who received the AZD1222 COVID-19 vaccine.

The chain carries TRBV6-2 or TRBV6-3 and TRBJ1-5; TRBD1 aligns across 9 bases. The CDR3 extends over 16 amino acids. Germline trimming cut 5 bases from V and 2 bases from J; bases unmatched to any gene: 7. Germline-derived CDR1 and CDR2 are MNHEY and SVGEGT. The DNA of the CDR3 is TGTGCCAGCAGTGATCCGGACAGGGGACGCAATCAGCCCCAGCATTTT. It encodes CASSDPDRGRNQPQHF.

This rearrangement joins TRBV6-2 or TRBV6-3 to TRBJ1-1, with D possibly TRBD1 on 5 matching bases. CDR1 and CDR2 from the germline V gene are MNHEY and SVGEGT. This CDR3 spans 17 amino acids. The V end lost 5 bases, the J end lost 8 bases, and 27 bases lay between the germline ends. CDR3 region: CASSPNDPGLGGTEAFF. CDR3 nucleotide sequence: TGTGCCAGCAGTCCCAACGATCCCGGCTTGGGGGGGACGGAAGCTTTCTTT.

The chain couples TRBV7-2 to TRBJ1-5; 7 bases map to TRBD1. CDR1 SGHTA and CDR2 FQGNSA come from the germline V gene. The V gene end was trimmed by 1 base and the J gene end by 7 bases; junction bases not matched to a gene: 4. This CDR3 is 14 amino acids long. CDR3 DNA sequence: TGTGCCAGCAGCTTAGTTAGAGGGGGCCAGCCCCAGCATTTT. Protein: CASSLVRGGQPQHF. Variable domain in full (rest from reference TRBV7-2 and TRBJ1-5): GAGVSQSPSNKVTEKGKDVELRCDPISGHTALYWYRQSLGQGLEFLIYFQGNSAPDKSGLPSDRFSAERTGGSVSTLTIQRTQQEDSAVYLCASSLVRGGQPQHFGDGTRLSIL.

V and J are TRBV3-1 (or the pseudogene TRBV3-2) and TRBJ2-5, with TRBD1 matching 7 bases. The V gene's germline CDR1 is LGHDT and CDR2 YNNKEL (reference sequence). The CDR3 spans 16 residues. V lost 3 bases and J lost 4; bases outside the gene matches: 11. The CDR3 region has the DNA TGTGCCAGCAGCCAGACGACAGGGTCGGGTGGAGAGACCCAGTACTTC. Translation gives CASSQTTGSGGETQYF.

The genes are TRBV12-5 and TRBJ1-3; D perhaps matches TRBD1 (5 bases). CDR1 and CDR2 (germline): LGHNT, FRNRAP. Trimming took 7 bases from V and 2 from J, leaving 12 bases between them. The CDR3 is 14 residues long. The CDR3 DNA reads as TGTGCTAGTGATAAGGGGTACCCTGGAAACACCATATATTTT. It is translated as CASDKGYPGNTIYF.

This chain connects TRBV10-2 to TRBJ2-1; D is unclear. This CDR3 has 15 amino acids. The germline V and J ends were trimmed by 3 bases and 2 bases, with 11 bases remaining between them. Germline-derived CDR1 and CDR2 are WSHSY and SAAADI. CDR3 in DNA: TGCGCCAGCAGTGATGGGTTTGTGACCTACAATGAGCAGTTCTTC. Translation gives CASSDGFVTYNEQFF.

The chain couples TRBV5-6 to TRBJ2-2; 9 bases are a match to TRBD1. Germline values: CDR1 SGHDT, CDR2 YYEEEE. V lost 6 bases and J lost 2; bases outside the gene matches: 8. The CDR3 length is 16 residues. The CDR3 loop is CASTQRDRVNTGELFF. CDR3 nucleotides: TGTGCCAGCACCCAACGGGACAGGGTTAACACCGGGGAGCTGTTTTTT.

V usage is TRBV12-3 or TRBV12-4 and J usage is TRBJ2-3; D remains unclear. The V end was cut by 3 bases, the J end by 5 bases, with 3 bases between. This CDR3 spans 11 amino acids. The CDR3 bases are TGTGCCAGCAGTTTCAGAGATACGCAGTATTTT. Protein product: CASSFRDTQYF.

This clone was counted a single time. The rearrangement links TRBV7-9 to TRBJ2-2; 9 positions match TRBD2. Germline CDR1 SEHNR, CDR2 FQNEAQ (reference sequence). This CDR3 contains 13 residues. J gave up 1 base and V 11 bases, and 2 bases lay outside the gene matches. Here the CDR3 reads CAASGENTGELFF. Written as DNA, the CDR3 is TGTGCCGCTAGCGGGGAGAACACCGGGGAGCTGTTTTTT.

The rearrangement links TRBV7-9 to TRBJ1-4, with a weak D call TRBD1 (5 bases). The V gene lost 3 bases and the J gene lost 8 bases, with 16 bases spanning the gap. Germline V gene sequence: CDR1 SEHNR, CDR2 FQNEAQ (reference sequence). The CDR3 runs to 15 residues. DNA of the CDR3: TGTGCCAGCAGCTTGGGTGGGGAGCGGGGGGAAAAACTGTTTTTT. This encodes CASSLGGERGEKLFF.

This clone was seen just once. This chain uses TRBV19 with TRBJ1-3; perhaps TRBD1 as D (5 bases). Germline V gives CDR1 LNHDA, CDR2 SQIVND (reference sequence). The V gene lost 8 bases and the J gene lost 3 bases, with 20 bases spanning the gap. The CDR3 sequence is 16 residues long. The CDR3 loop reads CASSTPWGSGGNTIYF. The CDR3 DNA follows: TGTGCCAGTTCCACCCCCTGGGGGTCGGGTGGAAACACCATATATTTT.

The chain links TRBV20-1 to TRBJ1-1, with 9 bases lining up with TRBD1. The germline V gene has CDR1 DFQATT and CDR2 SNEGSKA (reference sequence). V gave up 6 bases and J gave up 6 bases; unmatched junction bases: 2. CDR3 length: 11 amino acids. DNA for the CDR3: TGCAGTGCCAGGACAGGGGCTGAAGCTTTCTTT. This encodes CSARTGAEAFF.

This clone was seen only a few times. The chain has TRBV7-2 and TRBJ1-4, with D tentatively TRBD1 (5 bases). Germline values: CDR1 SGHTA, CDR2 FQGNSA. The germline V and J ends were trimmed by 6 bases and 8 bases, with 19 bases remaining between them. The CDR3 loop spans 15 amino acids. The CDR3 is CASRYTGVDAEKLFF. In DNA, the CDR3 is TGTGCCAGCAGGTACACAGGAGTGGACGCGGAAAAACTGTTTTTT.

The CDR3 spells CASSEGSNSYEQYF. In DNA form, the CDR3 reads TGTGCCAGCAGTGAAGGGTCCAACTCCTACGAGCAGTACTTC. The chain couples TRBV6-1 to TRBJ2-7; D remains unclear. This CDR3 spans 14 amino acids. V was pared by 1 base and J by 0 bases, with 7 bases between. Germline assignment: CDR1 MNHNS and CDR2 SASEGT.

CDR3 sequence (DNA): TGTGCCAGCAGCCAAACCATGACTGAAGCTTTCTTT. Protein product: CASSQTMTEAFF. The V and J genes are TRBV5-4 and TRBJ1-1; no clear D. The germline gives CDR1 SGHNT, CDR2 YYREEE (reference sequence). Trimming removed 4 bases at V and 5 bases at J, with 9 bases between. This CDR3 contains 12 residues. Combining the CDR3 with reference TRBV5-4 and TRBJ1-1 gives the whole variable domain ETGVTQSPTHLIKTRGQQVTLRCSSQSGHNTVSWYQQALGQGPQFIFQYYREEENGRGNFPPRFSGLQFPNYSSELNVNALELDDSALYLCASSQTMTEAFFGQGTRLTVV.

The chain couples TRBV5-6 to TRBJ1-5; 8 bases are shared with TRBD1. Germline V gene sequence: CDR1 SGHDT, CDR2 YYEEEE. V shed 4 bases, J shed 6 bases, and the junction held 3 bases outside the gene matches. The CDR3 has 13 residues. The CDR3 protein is CASSNDRGQPQHF. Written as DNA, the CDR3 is TGTGCCAGCAGCAATGACAGGGGTCAGCCCCAGCATTTT.

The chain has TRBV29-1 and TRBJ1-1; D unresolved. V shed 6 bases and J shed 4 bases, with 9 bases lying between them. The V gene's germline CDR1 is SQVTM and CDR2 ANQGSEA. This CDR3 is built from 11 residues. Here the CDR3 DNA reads TGCAGCGTCTTGATAGGCACTGAAGCTTTCTTT. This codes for CSVLIGTEAFF.

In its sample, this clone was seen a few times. The CDR3 region has the DNA TGTGCCAGCAGTGACTCGGGGACTAGCGGTTACAATGAGCAGTTCTTC. The encoded protein is CASSDSGTSGYNEQFF. The chain employs TRBV6-4 and TRBJ2-1, with 11 bases lining up with TRBD2. Germline V gene lookup returns CDR1 MRHNA and CDR2 SNTAGT. This CDR3 comprises 16 residues. Losses at the gene ends were 0 bases for V and 4 bases for J; bases not matched to a gene: 2.

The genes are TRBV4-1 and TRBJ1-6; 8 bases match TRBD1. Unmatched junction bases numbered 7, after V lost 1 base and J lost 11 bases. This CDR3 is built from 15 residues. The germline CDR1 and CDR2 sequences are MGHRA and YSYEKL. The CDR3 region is CASSQAQGVGAPLHF. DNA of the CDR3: TGCGCCAGCAGCCAAGCACAGGGGGTAGGGGCACCCCTCCACTTT.

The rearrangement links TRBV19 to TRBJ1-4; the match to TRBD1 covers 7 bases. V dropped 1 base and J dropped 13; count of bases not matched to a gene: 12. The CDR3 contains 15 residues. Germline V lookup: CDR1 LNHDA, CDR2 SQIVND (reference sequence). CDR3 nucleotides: TGTGCCAGTAGTATAGGGGACAGAGTTATGAAAAGACTGTTTTTT. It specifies CASSIGDRVMKRLFF.

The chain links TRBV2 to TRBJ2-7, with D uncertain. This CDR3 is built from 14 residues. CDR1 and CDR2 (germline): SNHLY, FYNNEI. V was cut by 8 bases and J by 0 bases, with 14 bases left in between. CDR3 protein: CASAPSPYSYEQYF. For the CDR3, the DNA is TGTGCCAGCGCCCCAAGCCCCTACTCCTACGAGCAGTACTTC. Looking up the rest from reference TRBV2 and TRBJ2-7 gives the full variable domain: EPEVTQTPSHQVTQMGQEVILRCVPISNHLYFYWYRQILGQKVEFLVSFYNNEISEKSEIFDDQFSVERPDGSNFTLKIRSTKLEDSAMYFCASAPSPYSYEQYFGPGTRLTVT.

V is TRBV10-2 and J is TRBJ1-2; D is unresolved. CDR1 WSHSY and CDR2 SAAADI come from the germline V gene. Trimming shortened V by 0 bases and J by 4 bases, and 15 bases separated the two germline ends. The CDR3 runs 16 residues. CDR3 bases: TGCGCCAGCAGTGAGTCGAGGCCAAGTAAGGTCTATGGCTACACCTTC. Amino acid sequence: CASSESRPSKVYGYTF.